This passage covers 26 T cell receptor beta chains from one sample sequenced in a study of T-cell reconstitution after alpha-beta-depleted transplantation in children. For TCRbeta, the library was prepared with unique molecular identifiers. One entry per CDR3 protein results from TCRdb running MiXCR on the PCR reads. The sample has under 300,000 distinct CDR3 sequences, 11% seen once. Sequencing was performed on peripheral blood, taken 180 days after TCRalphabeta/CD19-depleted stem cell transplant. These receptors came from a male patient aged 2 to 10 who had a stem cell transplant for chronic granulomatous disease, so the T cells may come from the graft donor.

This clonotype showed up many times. The CDR3 nucleotides read TGTGCCAGCAGTTTAGGTCCGATCGGGGGAGACAGGAACGAGCAGTACTTC. This encodes CASSLGPIGGDRNEQYF. The genes are TRBV12-3 or TRBV12-4 and TRBJ2-7; D tentatively fits TRBD1 or TRBD2 (6 bases each). V lost 1 base and J 5 bases, leaving 21 bases between the germline ends. The CDR3 runs to 17 residues.

CDR3 residues: CASSTRGFGEQFF. DNA of the CDR3: TGTGCCAGCAGCACCAGGGGATTTGGAGAGCAGTTCTTC. This chain links TRBV7-8 with TRBJ2-1, with a tentative D call TRBD1 (6 bases). CDR1 SGHVS and CDR2 FQNEAQ come from the germline V gene. Between the trimmed V and J ends, which lost 5 bases and 10 bases, there was a span of 15 bases. The CDR3 has 13 amino acids.

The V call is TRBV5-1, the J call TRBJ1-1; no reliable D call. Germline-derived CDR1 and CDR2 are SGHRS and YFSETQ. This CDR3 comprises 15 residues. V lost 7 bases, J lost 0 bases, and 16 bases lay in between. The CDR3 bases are TGCGCCAGCTCAACCCCTGGCAGGTTGAACACTGAAGCTTTCTTT. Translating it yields CASSTPGRLNTEAFF.

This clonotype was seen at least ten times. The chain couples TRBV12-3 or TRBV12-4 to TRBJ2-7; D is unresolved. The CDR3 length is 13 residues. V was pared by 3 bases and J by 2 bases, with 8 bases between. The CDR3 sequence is CASSFEDTYEQYF. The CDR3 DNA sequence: TGTGCCAGCAGTTTTGAGGATACCTACGAGCAGTACTTC.

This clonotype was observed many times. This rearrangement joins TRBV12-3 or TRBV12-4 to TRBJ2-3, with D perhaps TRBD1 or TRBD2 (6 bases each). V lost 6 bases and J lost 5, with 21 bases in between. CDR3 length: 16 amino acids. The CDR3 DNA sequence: TGTGCCAGCAGCCCTCTAGCTGGGGGGCGGGTAGATACGCAGTATTTT. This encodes CASSPLAGGRVDTQYF.

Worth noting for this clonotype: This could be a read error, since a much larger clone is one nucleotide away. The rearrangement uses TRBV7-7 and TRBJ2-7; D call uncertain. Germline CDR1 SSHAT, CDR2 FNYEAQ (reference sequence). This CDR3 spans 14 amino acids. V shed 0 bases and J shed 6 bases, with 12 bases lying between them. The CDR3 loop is CASSLAPESFEQYF. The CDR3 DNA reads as TGTGCCAGCAGCTTAGCTCCGGAGAGCTTCGAGCAGTACTTC.

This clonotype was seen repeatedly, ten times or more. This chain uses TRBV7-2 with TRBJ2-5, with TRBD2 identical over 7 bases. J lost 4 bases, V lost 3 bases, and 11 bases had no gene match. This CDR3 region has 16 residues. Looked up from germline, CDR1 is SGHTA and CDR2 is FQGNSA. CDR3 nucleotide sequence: TGTGCCAGCAGCTTCGGTTTGGGAGGGCCCGGAGAGACCCAGTACTTC. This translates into CASSFGLGGPGETQYF.

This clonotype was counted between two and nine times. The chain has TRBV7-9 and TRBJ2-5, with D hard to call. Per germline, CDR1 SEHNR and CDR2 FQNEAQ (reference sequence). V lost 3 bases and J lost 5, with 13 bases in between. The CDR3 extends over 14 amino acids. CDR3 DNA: TGTGCCAGCAGCTTGGCGACATTCACGGAGACCCAGTACTTC. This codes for CASSLATFTETQYF. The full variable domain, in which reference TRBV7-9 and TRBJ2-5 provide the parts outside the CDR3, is DTGVSQNPRHKITKRGQNVTFRCDPISEHNRLYWYRQTLGQGPEFLTYFQNEAQLEKSRLLSDRFSAERPKGSFSTLEIQRTEQGDSAMYLCASSLATFTETQYFGPGTRLLVL.

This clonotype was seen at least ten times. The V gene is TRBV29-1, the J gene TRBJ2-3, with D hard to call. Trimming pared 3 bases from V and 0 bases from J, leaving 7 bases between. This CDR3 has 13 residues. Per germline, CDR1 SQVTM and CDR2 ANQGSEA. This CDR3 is CSVDGGSTDTQYF. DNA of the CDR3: TGCAGCGTTGATGGTGGGAGCACAGATACGCAGTATTTT.

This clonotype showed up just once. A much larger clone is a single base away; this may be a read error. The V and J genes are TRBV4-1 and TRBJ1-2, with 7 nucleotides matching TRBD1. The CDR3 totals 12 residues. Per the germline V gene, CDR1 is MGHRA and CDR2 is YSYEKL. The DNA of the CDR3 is TGCGCCAGCAGCCAGGGGACAGACGGCTACCCCTTC. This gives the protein CASSQGTDGYPF.

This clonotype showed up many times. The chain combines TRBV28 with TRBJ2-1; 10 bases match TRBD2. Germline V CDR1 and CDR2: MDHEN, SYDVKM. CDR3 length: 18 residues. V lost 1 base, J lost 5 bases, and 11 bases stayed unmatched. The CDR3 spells CASSLLASGSLVDNEQFF. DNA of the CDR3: TGTGCCAGCAGTTTATTGGCTAGCGGGAGTTTGGTAGACAATGAGCAGTTCTTC.

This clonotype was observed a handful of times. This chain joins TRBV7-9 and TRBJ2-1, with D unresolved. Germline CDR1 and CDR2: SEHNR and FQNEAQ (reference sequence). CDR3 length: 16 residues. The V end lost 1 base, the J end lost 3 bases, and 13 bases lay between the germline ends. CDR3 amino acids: CASSLDWSAVYNEQFF. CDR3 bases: TGTGCCAGCAGCTTAGATTGGTCGGCAGTCTACAATGAGCAGTTCTTC.

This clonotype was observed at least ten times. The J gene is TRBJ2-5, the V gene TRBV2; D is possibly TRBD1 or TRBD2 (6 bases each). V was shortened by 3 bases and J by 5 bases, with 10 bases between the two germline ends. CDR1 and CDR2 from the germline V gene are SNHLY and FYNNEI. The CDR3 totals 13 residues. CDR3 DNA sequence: TGTGCCAGCAGTGATCAGGGGAGGGAGACCCAGTACTTC. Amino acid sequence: CASSDQGRETQYF.

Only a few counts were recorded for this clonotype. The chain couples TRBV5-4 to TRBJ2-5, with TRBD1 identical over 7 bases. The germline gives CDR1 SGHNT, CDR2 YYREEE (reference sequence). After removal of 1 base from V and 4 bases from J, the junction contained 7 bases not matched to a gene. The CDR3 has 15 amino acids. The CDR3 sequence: CASSLWRQGRETQYF. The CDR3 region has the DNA TGTGCCAGCAGCTTGTGGCGACAGGGACGAGAGACCCAGTACTTC.

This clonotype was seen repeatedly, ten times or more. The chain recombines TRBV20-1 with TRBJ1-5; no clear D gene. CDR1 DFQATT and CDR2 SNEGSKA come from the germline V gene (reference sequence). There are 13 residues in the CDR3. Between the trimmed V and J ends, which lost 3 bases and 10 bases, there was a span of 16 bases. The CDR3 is CSARDRLGKPQHF. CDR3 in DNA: TGCAGTGCTAGGGACCGTTTAGGTAAACCCCAGCATTTT.

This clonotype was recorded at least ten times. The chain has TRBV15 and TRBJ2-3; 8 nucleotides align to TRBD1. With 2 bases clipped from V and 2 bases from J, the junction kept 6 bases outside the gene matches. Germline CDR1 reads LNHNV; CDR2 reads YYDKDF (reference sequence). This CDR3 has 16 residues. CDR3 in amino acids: CATSRPGTGFTDTQYF. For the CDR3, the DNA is TGTGCCACCAGCAGACCCGGGACAGGATTCACAGATACGCAGTATTTT.

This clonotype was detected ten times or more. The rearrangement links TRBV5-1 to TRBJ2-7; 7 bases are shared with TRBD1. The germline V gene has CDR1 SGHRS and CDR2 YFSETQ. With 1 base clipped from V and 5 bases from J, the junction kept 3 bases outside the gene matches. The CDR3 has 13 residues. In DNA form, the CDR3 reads TGCGCCAGCAGCTTGTCAGGGGGTCACGAGCAGTACTTC. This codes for CASSLSGGHEQYF.

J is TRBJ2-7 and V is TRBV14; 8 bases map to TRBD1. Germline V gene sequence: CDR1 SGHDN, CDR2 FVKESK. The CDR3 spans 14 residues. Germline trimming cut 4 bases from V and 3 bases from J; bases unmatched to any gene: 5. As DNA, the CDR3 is TGTGCCAGCAGCCCTTGGGACAGGCTCTACGAGCAGTACTTC. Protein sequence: CASSPWDRLYEQYF.

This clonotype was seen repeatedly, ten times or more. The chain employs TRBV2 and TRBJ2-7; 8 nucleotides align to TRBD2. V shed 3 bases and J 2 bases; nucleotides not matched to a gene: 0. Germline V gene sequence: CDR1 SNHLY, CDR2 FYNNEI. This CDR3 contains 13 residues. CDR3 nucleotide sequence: TGTGCCAGCAGTGACGGGAGGGCCTACGAGCAGTACTTC. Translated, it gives CASSDGRAYEQYF.

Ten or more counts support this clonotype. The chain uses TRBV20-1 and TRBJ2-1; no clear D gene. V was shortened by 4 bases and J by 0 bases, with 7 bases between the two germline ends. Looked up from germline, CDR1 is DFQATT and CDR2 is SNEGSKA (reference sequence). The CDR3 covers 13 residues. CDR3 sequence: CSAIRISYNEQFF. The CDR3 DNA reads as TGCAGTGCTATACGTATCTCCTACAATGAGCAGTTCTTC.

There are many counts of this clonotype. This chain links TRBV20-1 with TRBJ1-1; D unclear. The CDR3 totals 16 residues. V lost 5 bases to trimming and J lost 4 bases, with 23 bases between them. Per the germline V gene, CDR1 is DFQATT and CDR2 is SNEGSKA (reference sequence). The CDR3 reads CSARSARVGSPTEAFF. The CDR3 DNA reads TGCAGTGCTCGATCCGCGAGGGTTGGTAGTCCCACTGAAGCTTTCTTT.

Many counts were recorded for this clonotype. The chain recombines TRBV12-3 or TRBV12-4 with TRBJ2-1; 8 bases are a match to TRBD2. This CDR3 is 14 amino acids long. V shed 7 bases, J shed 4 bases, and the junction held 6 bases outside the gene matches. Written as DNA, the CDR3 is TGTGCCAGCACCGGCGGGGGGATTTACAATGAGCAGTTCTTC. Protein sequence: CASTGGGIYNEQFF.

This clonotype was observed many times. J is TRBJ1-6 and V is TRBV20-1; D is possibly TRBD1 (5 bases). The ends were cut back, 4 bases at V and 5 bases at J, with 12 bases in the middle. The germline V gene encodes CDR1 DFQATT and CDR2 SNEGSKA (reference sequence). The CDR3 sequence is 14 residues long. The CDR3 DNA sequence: TGCAGTGCTATACGGGACGCCGATAATTCACCCCTCCACTTT. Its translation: CSAIRDADNSPLHF.

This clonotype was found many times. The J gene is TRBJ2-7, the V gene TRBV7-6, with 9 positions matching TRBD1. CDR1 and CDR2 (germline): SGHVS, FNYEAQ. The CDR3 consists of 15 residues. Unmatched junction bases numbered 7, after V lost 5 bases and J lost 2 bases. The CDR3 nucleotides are TGTGCCAGCAGCGCACCGGGACAGGGTCCCTACGAGCAGTACTTC. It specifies CASSAPGQGPYEQYF.

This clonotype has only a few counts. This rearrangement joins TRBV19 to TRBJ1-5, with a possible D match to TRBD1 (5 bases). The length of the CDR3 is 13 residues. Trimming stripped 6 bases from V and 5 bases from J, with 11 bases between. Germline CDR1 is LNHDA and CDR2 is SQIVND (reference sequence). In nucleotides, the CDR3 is TGTGCCAGTAGAACAGGTCTCTATCAGCCCCAGCATTTT. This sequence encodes CASRTGLYQPQHF.

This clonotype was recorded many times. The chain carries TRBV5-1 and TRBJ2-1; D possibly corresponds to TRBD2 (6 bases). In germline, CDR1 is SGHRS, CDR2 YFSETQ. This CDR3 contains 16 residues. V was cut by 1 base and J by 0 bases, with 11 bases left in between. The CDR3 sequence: CASSLTSTSSYNEQFF. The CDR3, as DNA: TGCGCCAGCAGCTTGACTAGCACGAGCTCCTACAATGAGCAGTTCTTC.